These 17 T cell receptor beta chains share one sample of origin, sequenced in a study of cytomegalovirus exposure and HLA in healthy donors. The PCR contained 60 Vbeta and 13 Jbeta primers. The assay was immunoSEQ multiplex PCR, and TCRdb's table has in-frame clones only and misses some. The sample has some 180,000 clones, about four fifths seen once; the top ten hold roughly 1.6%. Sequencing input: PBMCs. All receptors come from a woman under 30 in good health and CMV-seronegative.

Only a few counts were recorded for this clone. This chain connects TRBV4-3 to TRBJ2-7; 7 bases are shared with TRBD1. The junction had 16 bases not matched to a gene; V was cut back by 4 bases and J by 4 bases. This CDR3 is built from 17 residues. Germline V CDR1 and CDR2: LGHNA, YSLEER. CDR3 bases: TGCGCCAGCAGCCTAACGGCTGCCGGGACAGCATCATACGAGCAGTACTTC. This translates into CASSLTAAGTASYEQYF.

A remark on this clone: The germline gene is not matched at one end of the junction; a read error may be the cause. The CDR3 sequence: CASSREGQGTQYF. The CDR3 DNA reads TGTGCTAGCAGCCGAGAAGGACAGGGTACCCAGTACTTC. The rearrangement uses TRBV7-7 and TRBJ2-5; TRBD1 agrees at 8 bases. Germline V gene data show CDR1 as SSHAT and CDR2 as FNYEAQ (reference sequence). This CDR3 spans 13 amino acids.

This clone was counted between two and nine times. This chain joins TRBV4-3 and TRBJ1-1; the match to TRBD1 covers 8 bases. The junction had 4 bases not matched to a gene; V was cut back by 0 bases and J by 4 bases. Germline CDR1 is LGHNA and CDR2 is YSLEER. This CDR3 has 15 residues. The CDR3 region is CASSQDGQGGTEAFF. The DNA for the CDR3 is TGCGCCAGCAGCCAAGACGGACAGGGAGGCACTGAAGCTTTCTTT.

The chain joins TRBV6-5 to TRBJ2-1; 8 bases align to TRBD1. Unmatched junction bases numbered 6, after V lost 9 bases and J lost 2 bases. Germline V gene data show CDR1 as MNHEY and CDR2 as SVGAGI. This CDR3 has 14 amino acids. The CDR3 is CASYTGGPYNEQFF. DNA of the CDR3: TGTGCCAGTTACACAGGGGGGCCCTACAATGAGCAGTTCTTC.

The chain combines TRBV4-1 with TRBJ2-7; 8 nucleotides align to TRBD2. The CDR3 consists of 16 residues. From germline, CDR1 is MGHRA and CDR2 YSYEKL. V was clipped by 4 bases and J by 3 bases; unmatched bases: 11. In nucleotides, the CDR3 is TGCGCCAGCAGCCCGGTGGGGAGCGGGAGAGACTACGAGCAGTACTTC. Translated, it gives CASSPVGSGRDYEQYF.

This clone was seen more than once but under ten times. The J gene is TRBJ1-1, the V gene TRBV27; D might be TRBD1 (6 bases). The CDR3 totals 15 residues. Germline loops: CDR1 MNHEY, CDR2 SMNVEV (reference sequence). The ends were cut back, 5 bases at V and 6 bases at J, with 19 bases in the middle. The CDR3 reads CASSPHWTDGAEAFF. The CDR3 DNA follows: TGTGCCAGCAGTCCCCACTGGACAGACGGGGCTGAAGCTTTCTTT.

CDR3 loop: CASSLWTGQTNGVYEQYF. The DNA of the CDR3 is TGTGCCAGCAGTTTATGGACAGGCCAAACTAATGGGGTATACGAGCAGTACTTC. The chain couples TRBV28 to TRBJ2-7; D possibly corresponds to TRBD1 (6 bases). Germline CDR1 and CDR2: MDHEN and SYDVKM. V lost 0 bases and J lost 4, with 22 bases in between. The CDR3 spans 18 residues. The variable domain in full, with the rest retrieved from reference TRBV28 and TRBJ2-7, is DVKVTQSSRYLVKRTGEKVFLECVQDMDHENMFWYRQDPGLGLRLIYFSYDVKMKEKGDIPEGYSVSREKKERFSLILESASTNQTSMYLCASSLWTGQTNGVYEQYFGPGTRLTVT.

The chain has TRBV2 and TRBJ1-3; TRBD1 is a possible D gene (5 bases). This CDR3 is built from 16 residues. CDR1 and CDR2 (germline): SNHLY, FYNNEI. V dropped 3 bases and J dropped 1 base, with 13 bases sitting between them. This chain's CDR3 is CASSEVARQSGNTIYF. In nucleotides, the CDR3 is TGTGCCAGCAGTGAGGTGGCCCGACAGTCTGGAAACACCATATATTTT. The full variable domain, completed using reference TRBV2 and TRBJ1-3, is EPEVTQTPSHQVTQMGQEVILRCVPISNHLYFYWYRQILGQKVEFLVSFYNNEISEKSEIFDDQFSVERPDGSNFTLKIRSTKLEDSAMYFCASSEVARQSGNTIYFGEGSWLTVV.

V usage is TRBV28 and J usage is TRBJ2-7; 9 bases are shared with TRBD2. Trimming at V came to 5 bases and at J to 6 bases, leaving 17 bases not matched to a gene. CDR3 length: 17 residues. CDR1 is MDHEN, CDR2 SYDVKM, per germline. In DNA form, the CDR3 reads TGTGCCAGCAGTCTCCCGATTTTAGCGGGAGTCAATCGCGAGCAGTACTTC. Residues: CASSLPILAGVNREQYF.

The genes are TRBV13 and TRBJ2-7; the match to TRBD2 covers 8 bases. The CDR3 is 14 amino acids. Trimming cost V 0 bases and J 6 bases; bases outside gene matches: 4. Germline-derived CDR1 and CDR2 are PRHDT and FYEKMQ (reference sequence). The CDR3 is CASSLGGRGCEQYV. DNA of the CDR3: TGTGCCAGCAGCTTAGGCGGGAGGGGCTGCGAGCAGTACGTC.

The chain couples TRBV19 to TRBJ2-7; 9 nucleotides agree with TRBD1. CDR1 LNHDA and CDR2 SQIVND come from the germline V gene (reference sequence). The CDR3 has 15 residues. Unmatched junction bases numbered 6, after V lost 3 bases and J lost 3 bases. The CDR3 is CASSISGTGIYEQYF. In nucleotides, the CDR3 is TGTGCCAGTAGTATTTCCGGGACAGGGATCTACGAGCAGTACTTC.

The chain carries TRBV27 and TRBJ2-1; TRBD1 matches 9 bases. V shed 8 bases and J 8 bases; nucleotides not matched to a gene: 10. This CDR3 comprises 14 residues. Germline V gene data show CDR1 as MNHEY and CDR2 as SMNVEV (reference sequence). The CDR3: CASDPTGGGDEQFF. DNA of the CDR3: TGTGCCAGCGACCCTACAGGGGGCGGCGATGAGCAGTTCTTC.

This clone was seen more than once but under ten times. The genes are TRBV6-5 and TRBJ2-7, with TRBD1 as a possible D gene (6 bases). Germline V gene sequence: CDR1 MNHEY, CDR2 SVGAGI. The CDR3 totals 15 residues. V was clipped by 6 bases and J by 2 bases, with 17 bases between them. The CDR3 region is CASSRQNRDTYEQYF. The CDR3 DNA is TGTGCCAGCAGCCGCCAGAACAGGGACACCTACGAGCAGTACTTC.

The chain has TRBV6-1 and TRBJ2-5; no firm D call. The CDR3 consists of 16 residues. Germline CDR1 and CDR2: MNHNS and SASEGT. V dropped 2 bases and J dropped 3 bases, with 16 bases sitting between them. For the CDR3, the DNA is TGTGCCAGCAGTGAACGTCCGGAGCCCCGGGAAGAGACCCAGTACTTC. It encodes CASSERPEPREETQYF.

The gene calls are TRBV11-2 and TRBJ2-7, with 14 bases fitting TRBD2. J gave up 6 bases and V 1 base, and 8 bases lay outside the gene matches. The CDR3 covers 17 residues. Germline V CDR1 and CDR2: SGHAT, FQNNGV. The DNA of the CDR3 is TGTGCCAGCAGCTTAGCTGGGACTAGCGGGAGTAGAATCGAGCAGTACTTC. Its translation: CASSLAGTSGSRIEQYF.

V gene TRBV27 combines with J gene TRBJ2-3; TRBD2 matches 7 bases. The V segment lost 5 bases and the J segment 6 bases; nucleotides outside the gene matches: 11. CDR3 length: 15 amino acids. CDR1 is MNHEY, CDR2 SMNVEV, per germline (reference sequence). CDR3 sequence (DNA): TGTGCCAGCAGTCTTCTCGGGAGGATGGGCGATACGCAGTATTTT. Translating it yields CASSLLGRMGDTQYF.

This clone appeared once. The V gene is TRBV28, the J gene TRBJ2-7; the D gene is possibly TRBD1 (6 bases). Trimming cost V 3 bases and J 5 bases, with 11 bases left between them. The CDR3 has 13 amino acids. Germline loops: CDR1 MDHEN, CDR2 SYDVKM. The CDR3 loop reads CASSFGRGDEQYV. The CDR3 nucleotides are TGTGCCAGCAGTTTTGGCAGGGGTGACGAGCAGTACGTC.